A selection of T cell receptor beta chains follows, all from one sample in a study of chemoradiotherapy in HPV16-positive cancers. Using immunoSEQ multiplex PCR, the repertoire was profiled, and TCRdb retains in-frame clones only, with some absent. The data hold roughly 29,000 clones, with approximately 90% observed a single time. Sequenced here: blood, sampled from a patient who underwent chemoradiotherapy. Receptors were obtained from a human donor with HPV-associated anogenital cancer. Each CDR3 is given with its conserved first and last residue. The D gene is left open where the match is weak. Size values are once, few and many counts, or a class for expanded clones, and some rows have none.

>TRBD1|-|TRBV5-6|TRBJ2-3|15
TGTGCCAGCAGCTGGTTGGGACAGGGCCCAGATACGCAGTATTTT
CASSWLGQGPDTQYF
>TRBD2|-|TRBV7-2|TRBJ2-5|16
TGTGCCAGCAGCTTAACGGCTAGCGGGGGCCAAGAGACCCAGTACTTC
CASSLTASGGQETQYF
>-|-|TRBV19|TRBJ1-5|16
TGTGCCAGTACCTCCCGTGGGCTTTCCCGCAATCAGCCCCAGCATTTT
CASTSRGLSRNQPQHF
>-|-|TRBV7-6|TRBJ1-2|12
TGTGCCAGCAGCTTAGATGCCTCGGGCTACACCTTC
CASSLDASGYTF
>-|-|TRBV7-2|TRBJ1-5|16
TGTGCCAGCAGCTTACGTCCGCAAAGCTTCAATCAGCCCCAGCATTTT
CASSLRPQSFNQPQHF
>TRBD1|-|TRBV7-8|TRBJ1-5|16
TGTGCCAGCAGCTGGGACAGGGGGCGAGGGAATCAGCCCCAGCATTTT
CASSWDRGRGNQPQHF
>-|-|TRBV10-2|TRBJ2-2|15
TGCGCCAGCAGTGAACCTCTGGGACGGTACGGGGAGCTGTTTTTT
CASSEPLGRYGELFF
>TRBD2|-|TRBV6-5|TRBJ2-7|13
TGTGCCAGCACCACATCCGGGGGGTACGAGCAGTACTTC
CASTTSGGYEQYF
>-|-|TRBV2|TRBJ1-5|15
TGTGCCAGCAGTATGGAGGGCAATCCCTATCAGCCCCAGCATTTT
CASSMEGNPYQPQHF
>-|-|TRBV2|TRBJ2-2|14
TGTGCCAGCAGACGGCCAGCGAACACCGGGGAGCTGTTTTTT
CASRRPANTGELFF
>TRBD2|-|TRBV7-9|TRBJ2-7|14
TGTGCCAGCAGCGCGGTAGCGGGGGCGTACGAGCAGTACTTC
CASSAVAGAYEQYF
>TRBD1|-|TRBV30|TRBJ1-3|14
TGTGCCTGGAGCCTTGGGACAGCAGGAAACACCATATATTTT
CAWSLGTAGNTIYF
>-|-|TRBV18|TRBJ2-2|12
TGTGCCAGCAGAGGCTACACCGGGGAGCTGTTTTTT
CASRGYTGELFF
>TRBD1|-|TRBV14|TRBJ2-2|15
TGTGCCAGCAGCCAGGTGACAGGGTACGCCGGGGAGCTGTTTTTT
CASSQVTGYAGELFF
>-|few|TRBV5-4|TRBJ2-2|17
TGTGCCAGCAGCTTGGGGGTGGGGGGCGCGAACACCGGGGAGCTGTTTTTT
CASSLGVGGANTGELFF
>-|-|TRBV6-1|TRBJ2-2|14
TGTGCCAGCACGGAAGACCCCACCCCCGGGGAGCTGTTTTTT
CASTEDPTPGELFF
>-|-|TRBV5-4|TRBJ1-4|16
TGTGCCAGCAGCTTGGGTGGGGGAGTTGTGAATGAAAAACTGTTTTTT
CASSLGGGVVNEKLFF
>TRBD2|-|TRBV19|TRBJ2-1|15
TGTGCCAGTAGTATAGACGGGGGGGGGAATAATGAGCAGTTCTTC
CASSIDGGGNNEQFF
>-|-|TRBV7-2|TRBJ1-5|13
TGTGCCAGCAGCTTAGGGCACAATCAGCCCCAGCATTTT
CASSLGHNQPQHF
>TRBD1|-|TRBV19|TRBJ1-1|15
TGTGCCAGTACCAAGGTACTAGGGGGCAGGACTGAAGCTTTCTTT
CASTKVLGGRTEAFF
>-|-|TRBV7-9|TRBJ1-1|14
TGTGCCAGCAGCTTACAGCAAAGCCGAGCTGGAGCTTTCTTT
CASSLQQSRAGAFF
>-|-|TRBV2|TRBJ2-4|14
TGTGCCAGCAGTGAAGGCAGAACCGGGAACATTCAGTACTTC
CASSEGRTGNIQYF
>-|-|TRBV29-1|TRBJ1-2|11
TGCAGCGTTGAGTGGGGGTATGGCTACACCTTC
CSVEWGYGYTF
>-|-|TRBV29-1|TRBJ1-1|14
TGCAGCGTTCGGGTGGGACATTCGAACACTGAAGCTTTCTTT
CSVRVGHSNTEAFF
>-|-|TRBV9|TRBJ2-7|14
TGTGCCAGCAGCCTCACCGGGAACAACTACGAGCAGTACTTC
CASSLTGNNYEQYF
>TRBD1|-|TRBV7-9|TRBJ1-1|15
TGTGCCAGCAGCACTGACAGGGTGGAGGCCACTGAAGCTTTCTTT
CASSTDRVEATEAFF
>TRBD1|-|TRBV7-8|TRBJ1-2|14
TGTGCCAGCAGCGCGGACAGGGGAGAATATGGCTACACCTTC
CASSADRGEYGYTF
>-|-|TRBV6-5|TRBJ1-5|16
TGTGCCAGCAGTTACCCGGGACGGACTAATGATCAGCCCCAGCATTTT
CASSYPGRTNDQPQHF